One TCR beta chain is described in this entry. Its matching antigen is unknown. The data were taken from a study of T cell responses to AZD1222 COVID-19 vaccine. Regarding the study as a whole: Mostly white British, mostly female donors; authors suggested clonal diversity may be underestimated. Sampling that yielded the repertoires occurred only after the peak T cell response. Researchers report vaccine-associated CD4 TCRs spanning spike, with dominance at 160-218 and 743-854. Baseline seropositives among AZD1222 recipients totaled only five to seven.

Assay used: immunoSEQ multiplex PCR; TCRdb lists only in-frame clones, some missing. The table includes 97,000 or so clones, about four fifths detected once. This sequence originates from an adult in good health. Here the sequenced sample was peripheral blood, taken on day 0 of AZD1222 vaccination.

The CDR3 DNA follows: TGCGCCAGCAGCTCGGGCAGAGGTCGGAGGAATTCACCCCTCCACTTT. Protein sequence: CASSSGRGRRNSPLHF. The chain recombines TRBV4-3 with TRBJ1-6; no reliable D call. Germline V gives CDR1 LGHNA, CDR2 YSLEER. CDR3 size: 16 residues. Between the trimmed V and J ends, which lost 5 bases and 7 bases, there was a span of 18 bases.